The T cell receptor (beta chain) described here comes from a study of cytomegalovirus exposure and HLA in healthy donors. Trimming removed 1 base from V and 1 base from J, with 13 bases in between. The CDR3 length is 16 residues. Germline CDR1 reads SGHAT; CDR2 reads FQNNGV. The PCR ran on 60 Vbeta and 13 Jbeta primers. Repertoires were generated with immunoSEQ multiplex PCR, while TCRdb's copy carries only in-frame clones and drops some. The data contain 310,000 or so clones, around 90% of them singletons. Sequencing used PBMCs. The clonotype comes from a woman between 18 and 29 years old in good health and CMV-seronegative. The genes are TRBV11-2 and TRBJ2-5, with D possibly matching TRBD1 (7 bases). The CDR3 here is CASSLVTQGGQETQYF. The CDR3 DNA sequence: TGTGCCAGCAGCTTAGTAACCCAGGGGGGCCAAGAGACCCAGTACTTC.